The 29 T cell receptor beta chains below come from one sample, sequenced in a study of cytomegalovirus exposure and HLA in healthy donors (dated by TCRdb to the late 2010s). Receptor amplification or capture employed the immunoSEQ multiplex PCR assay. A mixture of 60 forward primers for TCR Vbeta segments and 13 reverse primers for TCR Jbeta segments was used in the multiplex PCR. This immuneACCESS table, as held by TCRdb, lists in-frame sequences with V and J called but not all clones. Of the missing ones, under half trace to an unresolved V gene in checked studies; the others have no known cause. This sample lists around 150,000 clones; about 70% were detected once. The top ten clones comprise roughly 1.8% of the sample. The sample taken for sequencing was PBMCs. These receptors were taken from a woman between 40 and 55 years old in good health and CMV-seronegative.

This chain joins TRBV19 and TRBJ2-5; maybe TRBD2 (6 bases). The DNA matches TRBJ2-7 better at its end, which makes the J call doubtful. CDR3 length: 12 amino acids. Germline V gives CDR1 LNHDA, CDR2 SQIVND (reference sequence). The CDR3 region has the DNA TGTGCCGCGGGGATCGGGCCCTACGAGCAGTACTTC. Residues: CAAGIGPYEQYF.

J is TRBJ2-2 and V is TRBV2, with D possibly matching TRBD2 (5 bases). CDR1 and CDR2 (germline): SNHLY, FYNNEI. The ends were cut back, 5 bases at V and 1 base at J, with 14 bases in the middle. The CDR3 contains 16 residues. DNA of the CDR3: TGTGCCAGCAGTTTATTTGTGGGAGTGAACACCGGGGAGCTGTTTTTT. This codes for CASSLFVGVNTGELFF.

The chain uses TRBV5-1 and TRBJ1-1; possibly TRBD1 for D (5 bases). From germline, CDR1 is SGHRS and CDR2 YFSETQ. The length of the CDR3 is 15 residues. Trimming shortened V by 0 bases and J by 4 bases, and 13 bases separated the two germline ends. The CDR3 bases are TGCGCCAGCAGCTTGGACTCCTACGGGGGCACTGAAGCTTTCTTT. Its protein product is CASSLDSYGGTEAFF.

The gene calls are TRBV11-2 and TRBJ2-2, with D perhaps matching TRBD2 (5 bases). Germline lookup yields CDR1 SGHAT and CDR2 FQNNGV. Trimming removed 4 bases at V and 4 bases at J, with 22 bases between. The CDR3 contains 18 residues. The CDR3 here is CASSSQRTSLRGTGELFF. CDR3 DNA sequence: TGTGCCAGCAGCTCCCAGCGGACCTCCCTTCGGGGCACCGGGGAGCTGTTTTTT.

This chain links TRBV5-6 with TRBJ1-1; TRBD1 matches at 7 bases. The germline CDR1 and CDR2 sequences are SGHDT and YYEEEE. The CDR3 sequence is 14 residues long. J lost 3 bases, V lost 6 bases, and 8 bases had no gene match. The CDR3 bases are TGTGCCAGCACCTCCCCAACAGGGGACACTGAAGCTTTCTTT. It translates to CASTSPTGDTEAFF.

This clone was picked up a small number of times. CDR3 nucleotides: TGTGCCTGGAGTGTAAGGTTGCGGGAGACCCAGTACTTC. This encodes CAWSVRLRETQYF. The genes are TRBV30 and TRBJ2-5; no firm D call. Trimming shortened V by 0 bases and J by 5 bases, and 10 bases separated the two germline ends. The CDR3 loop spans 13 amino acids. CDR1 is GTSNPN, CDR2 SVGIG, per germline (reference sequence).

This chain joins TRBV2 and TRBJ1-2; 8 bases match TRBD1. Germline V gene data show CDR1 as SNHLY and CDR2 as FYNNEI. The V gene end was trimmed by 3 bases and the J gene end by 4 bases; junction bases not matched to a gene: 7. The CDR3 consists of 15 residues. The CDR3 nucleotides are TGTGCCAGCAGTGACAGGGGGCGCCGGGGCTATGGCTACACCTTC. This translates into CASSDRGRRGYGYTF.

V and J are TRBV18 and TRBJ2-5, with TRBD1 matching over 10 bases. The J call may be mistaken, given a closer DNA end match to TRBJ2-7. Germline lookup yields CDR1 KGHSH and CDR2 LQKENI. The CDR3 sequence is 15 residues long. The CDR3 here is CASSPPTGGRYEQYF. CDR3 coding DNA: TGTGCCAGCTCACCTCCGACAGGGGGCCGCTACGAGCAGTACTTC.

V and J are TRBV27 and TRBJ1-1, with no clear D. Trimming stripped 3 bases from V and 1 base from J, with 9 bases between. Germline V gene lookup returns CDR1 MNHEY and CDR2 SMNVEV (reference sequence). This CDR3 contains 14 residues. The CDR3 bases are TGTGCCAGCAGTTTGCGGCCCCAGAACACTGAAGCTTTCTTT. It is translated as CASSLRPQNTEAFF.

This clone has just a few counts. The chain is built from TRBV6-5 and TRBJ1-1; 9 nucleotides match TRBD1. CDR3 size: 14 residues. V gave up 2 bases and J gave up 2 bases; unmatched junction bases: 0. Looked up from germline, CDR1 is MNHEY and CDR2 is SVGAGI. Written as DNA, the CDR3 is TGTGCCAGCAGTTACACAGGGGGCAACACTGAAGCTTTCTTT. This encodes CASSYTGGNTEAFF.

The J gene is TRBJ1-2, the V gene TRBV5-1, with 9 positions matching TRBD1. The length of the CDR3 is 16 residues. V lost 1 base and J lost 3; bases outside the gene matches: 7. Germline V gene sequence: CDR1 SGHRS, CDR2 YFSETQ. CDR3 amino acids: CASSLPRTGEDYGYTF. DNA for the CDR3: TGCGCCAGCAGCTTGCCCAGGACAGGGGAAGACTATGGCTACACCTTC.

The CDR3 region is CASSRQGNTIYF. For the CDR3, the DNA is TGTGCCAGCAGCCGACAGGGAAACACCATATATTTT. The V call is TRBV11-2, the J call TRBJ1-3; weak D call: TRBD1 (5 bases). The CDR3 runs to 12 residues. Per germline, CDR1 SGHAT and CDR2 FQNNGV. V dropped 5 bases and J dropped 4 bases, with 6 bases sitting between them.

This clone was counted at least ten times. The V gene is TRBV7-9, the J gene TRBJ1-3, with no clear D. Trimming cost V 1 base and J 9 bases, with 7 bases left between them. The CDR3 consists of 12 residues. Germline CDR1 reads SEHNR; CDR2 reads FQNEAQ (reference sequence). In DNA form, the CDR3 reads TGTGCCAGCAGCTTAGAAGCTAGCACCATATATTTT. Protein sequence: CASSLEASTIYF.

The chain carries TRBV6-5 and TRBJ1-1, with TRBD1 matching over 8 bases. CDR1 is MNHEY, CDR2 SVGAGI, per germline. Germline trimming cut 2 bases from V and 5 bases from J; bases unmatched to any gene: 1. The CDR3 is made up of 13 amino acids. The CDR3 DNA is TGTGCCAGCAGTTACAACAGGGGGACTGAAGCTTTCTTT. Amino acids: CASSYNRGTEAFF.

This rearrangement joins TRBV5-4 to TRBJ2-5; 14 bases map to TRBD2. J gave up 5 bases and V 4 bases, and 4 bases lay outside the gene matches. This CDR3 spans 15 amino acids. Germline CDR1 is SGHNT and CDR2 is YYREEE (reference sequence). CDR3 sequence (DNA): TGTGCCAGCAGCCCCAGGACTAGCGGGGGGGAGACCCAGTACTTC. Translation gives CASSPRTSGGETQYF.

The chain uses TRBV6-4 and TRBJ1-5; no clear D. V shed 7 bases and J shed 4 bases, with 14 bases lying between them. Germline V gene lookup returns CDR1 MRHNA and CDR2 SNTAGT. The CDR3 sequence is 14 residues long. The CDR3 DNA reads TGTGCCAGCACACACCGAGCGGGAAATCAGCCCCAGCATTTT. It codes for CASTHRAGNQPQHF.

V usage is TRBV5-1 and J usage is TRBJ2-1, with TRBD1 matching over 9 bases. The CDR3 covers 15 residues. Germline trimming cut 0 bases from V and 4 bases from J; bases unmatched to any gene: 2. Germline-derived CDR1 and CDR2 are SGHRS and YFSETQ. Written as DNA, the CDR3 is TGCGCCAGCAGCTTGGGGGGACAGGGTTACAATGAGCAGTTCTTC. Encoded protein: CASSLGGQGYNEQFF.

V is TRBV6-1 and J is TRBJ1-6; a possible D gene is TRBD1 (6 bases). This CDR3 has 14 residues. Trimming shortened V by 6 bases and J by 10 bases, and 16 bases separated the two germline ends. Germline values: CDR1 MNHNS, CDR2 SASEGT. DNA for the CDR3: TGTGCCAGCAGGGGGGACACCTTCTTGTCACCCCTCCACTTT. Its translation: CASRGDTFLSPLHF.

J is TRBJ2-2 and V is TRBV15, with 9 nucleotides matching TRBD1. The ends lost 2 bases at V and 6 bases at J; junction bases unmatched: 7. From germline, CDR1 is LNHNV and CDR2 YYDKDF (reference sequence). The CDR3 length is 16 residues. The CDR3 loop is CATSRSPGQGPGELFF. The CDR3 nucleotides read TGTGCCACCAGCAGATCCCCGGGACAGGGTCCCGGGGAGCTGTTTTTT.

CDR3 loop: CASRLTGVGTEAFF. The DNA of the CDR3 is TGTGCCAGCAGGTTGACAGGGGTCGGGACTGAAGCTTTCTTT. The rearrangement uses TRBV5-8 and TRBJ1-1; 8 bases are shared with TRBD1. The CDR3 sequence is 14 residues long. V shed 5 bases and J 5 bases; nucleotides not matched to a gene: 8. CDR1 SGHTS and CDR2 YDEGEE come from the germline V gene.

The J gene is TRBJ2-7, the V gene TRBV28; D is unclear. There are 14 residues in the CDR3. V dropped 9 bases and J dropped 0 bases, with 15 bases sitting between them. Germline V gives CDR1 MDHEN, CDR2 SYDVKM. CDR3 loop: CASMRQAGSYEQYF. The CDR3 DNA reads TGTGCCAGTATGCGTCAGGCTGGCTCCTACGAGCAGTACTTC.

The chain links TRBV28 to TRBJ1-5; TRBD1 agrees at 8 bases. CDR3 length: 16 residues. CDR1 MDHEN and CDR2 SYDVKM come from the germline V gene. With V trimmed by 2 bases and J by 2 bases, 5 bases remained unmatched. The CDR3 sequence is CASSLRTGQGNQPQHF. CDR3 nucleotide sequence: TGTGCCAGCAGTTTACGGACAGGGCAAGGCAATCAGCCCCAGCATTTT.

J is TRBJ2-5 and V is TRBV14; 10 nucleotides match TRBD1. V was clipped by 3 bases and J by 1 base; unmatched bases: 8. The CDR3 has 17 amino acids. Germline values: CDR1 SGHDN, CDR2 FVKESK. CDR3 amino acids: CASSHNRDRGLQETQYF. The CDR3 DNA is TGTGCCAGCAGCCACAACCGGGACAGGGGACTCCAAGAGACCCAGTACTTC.

V gene TRBV5-1 combines with J gene TRBJ2-7; no reliable D call. V shed 6 bases and J shed 7 bases, with 20 bases lying between them. The CDR3 loop spans 14 amino acids. Germline CDR1 reads SGHRS; CDR2 reads YFSETQ. The CDR3 DNA reads TGCGCCAGCACTCCATCCGGCGGTTCGAGGGAGCAGTACTTC. Its protein product is CASTPSGGSREQYF.

The CDR3 DNA is TGTGCCAGCAGCCCCCGGGGGGCAGGGGCCAGATATGGCTACACCTTC. Protein product: CASSPRGAGARYGYTF. The rearrangement uses TRBV11-2 and TRBJ1-2, with D tentatively TRBD1 (6 bases). The CDR3 has 16 amino acids. CDR1 and CDR2 from the germline V gene are SGHAT and FQNNGV. V was pared by 5 bases and J by 5 bases, with 21 bases between.

This chain uses TRBV28 with TRBJ1-4; D is perhaps TRBD1 (6 bases). Trimming removed 5 bases at V and 1 base at J, with 11 bases between. The CDR3 sequence is 15 residues long. Germline CDR1 reads MDHEN; CDR2 reads SYDVKM. The CDR3, as DNA: TGTGCCAGCAGTAAAGGGGGGGGAACTAATGAAAAACTGTTTTTT. This encodes CASSKGGGTNEKLFF.

The chain is built from TRBV27 and TRBJ1-4; D unresolved. Germline loops: CDR1 MNHEY, CDR2 SMNVEV (reference sequence). The CDR3 has 14 amino acids. Trimming took 4 bases from V and 8 from J, leaving 14 bases between them. The CDR3 region is CASSSGGRVEKLFF. In DNA, the CDR3 is TGTGCCAGCAGTTCGGGAGGGCGGGTCGAAAAACTGTTTTTT.

This sequence joins TRBV2 and TRBJ2-7, with TRBD1 matching over 11 bases. The CDR3 runs 14 residues. Per germline, CDR1 SNHLY and CDR2 FYNNEI. The V gene end was trimmed by 6 bases and the J gene end by 7 bases; junction bases not matched to a gene: 8. The CDR3 nucleotides are TGTGCCAGCAGACCGGGACAGGGGGTTTCAGAGCAGTACTTC. Protein product: CASRPGQGVSEQYF.

J is TRBJ1-2 and V is TRBV19; D is perhaps TRBD1 (5 bases). Trimming took off 6 bases at V and 8 bases at J, with 16 bases between the two ends. CDR3 size: 13 residues. Germline CDR1 and CDR2: LNHDA and SQIVND (reference sequence). The CDR3 DNA follows: TGTGCCAGTAGAGACTTATCGGGGGGGGGCTACACCTTC. Translation gives CASRDLSGGGYTF. Drawing the rest from reference TRBV19 and TRBJ1-2, the complete variable domain is DGGITQSPKYLFRKEGQNVTLSCEQNLNHDAMYWYRQDPGQGLRLIYYSQIVNDFQKGDIAEGYSVSREKKESFPLTVTSAQKNPTAFYLCASRDLSGGGYTFGSGTRLTVV.